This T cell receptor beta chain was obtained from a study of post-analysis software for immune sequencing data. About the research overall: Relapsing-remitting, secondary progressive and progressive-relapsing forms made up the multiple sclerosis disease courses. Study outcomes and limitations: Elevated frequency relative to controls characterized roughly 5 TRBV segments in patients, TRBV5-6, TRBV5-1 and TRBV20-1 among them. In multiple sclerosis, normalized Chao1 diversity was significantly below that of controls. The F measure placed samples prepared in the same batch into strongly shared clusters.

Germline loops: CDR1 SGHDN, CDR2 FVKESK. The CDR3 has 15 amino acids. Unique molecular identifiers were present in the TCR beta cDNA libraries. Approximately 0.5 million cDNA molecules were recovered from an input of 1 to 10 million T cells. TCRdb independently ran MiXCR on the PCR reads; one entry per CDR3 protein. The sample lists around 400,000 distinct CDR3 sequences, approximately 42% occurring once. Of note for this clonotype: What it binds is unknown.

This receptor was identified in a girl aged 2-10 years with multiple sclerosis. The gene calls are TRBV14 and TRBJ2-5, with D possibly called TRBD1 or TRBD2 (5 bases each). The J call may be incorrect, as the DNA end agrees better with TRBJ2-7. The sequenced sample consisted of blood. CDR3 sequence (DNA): TGTGCCAGCAGCCAAACCGGGACCCTGGGCTACGAGCAGTACTTC. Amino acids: CASSQTGTLGYEQYF.